Listed below are T cell receptor beta chains from one sample, sequenced in a study of CD8 T cells in ankylosing spondylitis. Using its own MiXCR run on the 5' RACE reads, TCRdb lists one record per CDR3 protein. In the table there are some 7,600 distinct CDR3 sequences, more than 8% of which are singletons. Input material: blood, either unsorted or a sorted T cell fraction (not recorded which). These receptors all come from a male donor with ankylosing spondylitis or in good health (not recorded which). Both conserved end residues are trimmed from each CDR3. D genes are given only for firm matches.

TRBJ1-1,.,TRBV9,ASSVGTSLSEAF
TRBJ1-1,.,TRBV9,ASSPWGGDTEAF
TRBJ1-2,.,TRBV9,ASSVTPYGYT
TRBJ2-1,.,TRBV9,ASSVWGGNEQF
TRBJ2-3,.,TRBV9,ASSVDDLGTREGTQY
TRBJ2-2,TRBD1,TRBV9,ASSPRQGAGELF
TRBJ2-1,TRBD2,TRBV9,ASSVAGVSNEQF
TRBJ2-1,TRBD2,TRBV9,ASSAVWGSGANNEQF
TRBJ2-4,.,TRBV9,ASSPRATGVKNIQY
TRBJ2-5,.,TRBV21-1,ASSTVRETQY
TRBJ2-2,.,TRBV9,ASSVDTAFTGELF
TRBJ2-1,.,TRBV9,ASSGGQEGQF
TRBJ2-5,TRBD1,TRBV9,ASSGQGRETQY
TRBJ1-2,TRBD1,TRBV9,ASSGQGQGFTNYGYT
TRBJ2-1,TRBD2,TRBV9,ASSLGLAGNEQF
TRBJ2-1,.,TRBV9,ASSVGAAYYNEQF
TRBJ2-3,.,TRBV9,ASSVEGGSTDTQY
TRBJ1-1,.,TRBV9,ASSVESGVGTEAF
TRBJ2-1,TRBD1,TRBV9,ASSDHPGQAFNEQF
TRBJ2-1,TRBD1,TRBV9,ASSGGTGNEQF
TRBJ2-1,TRBD2,TRBV9,ASSVEVSGSLSYNEQF
TRBJ2-4,.,TRBV9,ASGGRDIQY
TRBJ2-1,.,TRBV9,ASSVGGAIYEQF
TRBJ1-3,.,TRBV9,ASSVTEYSGNTIY
TRBJ2-6,.,TRBV9,ASSVGFRAGANVLT
TRBJ1-6,.,TRBV9,ASSSHQADYNSPLH
TRBJ2-1,TRBD1,TRBV9,ASSVSGQGYNEQF
TRBJ2-3,.,TRBV9,ASSARGGTDTQY
TRBJ2-5,.,TRBV9,ASSLRWPGETQY
TRBJ2-1,TRBD2,TRBV9,ASSIAGSSYNEQF
TRBJ2-1,.,TRBV9,ASSVGAGNNEQF
TRBJ2-2,.,TRBV9,ASSVAPGELF
TRBJ2-2,.,TRBV9,ASSSQPFPTGELF
TRBJ2-1,.,TRBV9,ASSVRDSYNEQF
TRBJ2-1,TRBD2,TRBV9,ASSVLAGGVNEQF
TRBJ1-2,.,TRBV9,ASSVGTDGYT
TRBJ2-1,TRBD2,TRBV9,ASSHGLAGGSSYNEQF
TRBJ1-1,.,TRBV9,ASSAKTDMNTEAF
TRBJ2-1,TRBD2,TRBV9,ASSVDGGGVGYNEQF
TRBJ2-3,.,TRBV9,ASSPSGGSTDTQY
TRBJ2-1,TRBD2,TRBV9,ASSVGGSGGKNEQF
TRBJ2-3,.,TRBV21-1,ASSKVVRGTDTQY
TRBJ1-4,.,TRBV9,ASSPSGGTNEKLF
TRBJ2-1,TRBD2,TRBV9,ASSEGLANNEQF
TRBJ2-6,.,TRBV9,ASSVGGLRSGANVLT
TRBJ2-2,.,TRBV9,ASSVGEWESGELF
TRBJ1-5,.,TRBV9,ASSVGGGANQPQH
TRBJ2-2,.,TRBV9,ASSPPYPNTGELF
TRBJ2-1,.,TRBV9,ASGLSSGYRNEQF
TRBJ2-5,.,TRBV9,ASSVDGQKETQY
TRBJ2-3,.,TRBV9,ASSPPGLTTDTQY
TRBJ2-1,.,TRBV9,ASSVVGRTSSYNEQF
TRBJ2-1,TRBD2,TRBV9,ASSETSGSFNEQF
TRBJ1-2,TRBD1,TRBV9,ASSSRDRGSYGYT
TRBJ1-1,.,TRBV9,ASSVEGRGDTEAF